Below, one T cell receptor beta chain is given with its context. This entry is derived from a study of blood T cell repertoires in COVID-19. Overall study: Spain, Italy and the United States supplied samples that represented acute and convalescent COVID-19. T cells, B-cell-depleted T cells, or PBMCs supplied cDNA or gDNA.

The CDR3 consists of 11 residues. V was shortened by 8 bases and J by 4 bases, with 11 bases between the two germline ends. Germline CDR1 is DFQATT and CDR2 is SNEGSKA (reference sequence). Per the original data handling: Nucleated cell number was recorded as an estimate derived from reference gene primer amplification. Profiling relied on immunoSEQ multiplex PCR, and the TCRdb table lists in-frame clones only, not all of them. V, J and clone size derive from that table, while D and trimming were established from the DNA sequence. The data contain about 49,000 clones, 65% to 90% of them seen just once; the ten biggest clones take up roughly 2.7%.

The TCR sequence derives from a woman aged 60-75 years with acute or convalescent COVID-19. The specimen sequenced was peripheral blood. The chain has TRBV20-1 and TRBJ1-2, with unresolved D. CDR3: CSCGGTYGYTF. The CDR3 DNA reads TGCAGTTGTGGAGGTACCTATGGCTACACCTTC.